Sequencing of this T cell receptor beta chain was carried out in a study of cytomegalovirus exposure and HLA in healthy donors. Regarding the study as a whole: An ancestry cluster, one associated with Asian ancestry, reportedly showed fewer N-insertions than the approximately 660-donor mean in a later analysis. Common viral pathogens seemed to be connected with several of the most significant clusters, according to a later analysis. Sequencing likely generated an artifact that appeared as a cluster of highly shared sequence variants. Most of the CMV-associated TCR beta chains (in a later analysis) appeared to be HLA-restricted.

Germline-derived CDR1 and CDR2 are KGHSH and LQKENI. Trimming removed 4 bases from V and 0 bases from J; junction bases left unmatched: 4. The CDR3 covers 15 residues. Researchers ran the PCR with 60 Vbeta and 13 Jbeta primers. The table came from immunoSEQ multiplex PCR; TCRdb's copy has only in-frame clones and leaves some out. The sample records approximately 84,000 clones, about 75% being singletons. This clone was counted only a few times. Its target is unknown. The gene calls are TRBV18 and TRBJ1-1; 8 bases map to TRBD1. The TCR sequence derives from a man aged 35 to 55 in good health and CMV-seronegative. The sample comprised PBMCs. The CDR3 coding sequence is TGTGCCAGCTCACTCTTGACAGGGGTGAACACTGAAGCTTTCTTT. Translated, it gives CASSLLTGVNTEAFF.